This T cell receptor beta chain was recorded in a study of cytomegalovirus exposure and HLA in healthy donors. The overall study: Earlier, some 170 million T cells were analyzed, and fewer than 120 million unique TCR beta sequences were found among them.

PCR used 60 Vbeta primers and 13 Jbeta primers. The assay was immunoSEQ multiplex PCR, and TCRdb's table has in-frame clones only and misses some. The data show some 190,000 clones, 80% to 90% seen once. In the case of this clone: As yet, its antigen is unknown. This specimen includes other DNA sequences encoding the same CDR3.

The V end was cut by 0 bases, the J end by 3 bases, with 6 bases between. In germline, CDR1 is LNHNV, CDR2 YYDKDF (reference sequence). The CDR3 loop spans 13 amino acids. General study results and limits: Follow-up analysis later connected one missense variant in DCLRE1C with trimming of TCR beta V- and J-genes. According to an earlier analysis, most TCR beta V segments yielded productive rearrangements about 87% or about 30% of the time. Researchers counted 164 TCR beta chains as cytomegalovirus-associated.

This clonotype was sampled from a woman aged 30 to 39 in good health and CMV-seronegative. Sequences were obtained from PBMCs. The V gene is TRBV15, the J gene TRBJ2-7, with no clear D. CDR3 region: CATSRDRGYEQYF. The CDR3 DNA is TGTGCCACCAGCAGAGATCGAGGCTACGAGCAGTACTTC.